The rows below give T cell receptor beta chains drawn from one sample of a study of synovial regulatory T cells in juvenile arthritis. The table came from immunoSEQ multiplex PCR; TCRdb's copy has only in-frame clones and leaves some out. The repertoire table contains more than 9,500 clones. Source material: Treg cells from blood. The receptors come from a donor younger than 30 with juvenile idiopathic arthritis. Both conserved end residues are part of each CDR3. Not every row has a clone size; where given, it reads once, few, many or a size class.

clone_size	v_call	j_call	cdr3_aa
medium-sized	TRBV19	TRBJ2-3	CASSTRQGMRDTQYF
NA	TRBV5-1	TRBJ2-3	CASSAGDTQYF
medium-sized	TRBV7-9	TRBJ1-4	CASIRTGGGEKLFF
NA	TRBV7-7	TRBJ2-7	CASSSGTGNYEQYF
NA	TRBV7-7	TRBJ1-4	CASSLLGPAGFATNEKLFF
NA	TRBV5-1	TRBJ2-1	CASSRGSGTSPFF
medium-sized	TRBV6-6	TRBJ2-1	CASSSTSASYNEQFF
NA	TRBV7-9	TRBJ1-5	CASSSGGGQPQHF
NA	TRBV29-1	TRBJ2-1	CSVERLAGGESYNEQFF
medium-sized	TRBV14	TRBJ2-7	CASSLPGPLIREQYF
NA	TRBV19	TRBJ2-2	CASSRRENTGELFF
NA	TRBV9	TRBJ1-1	CASSVAINTEAFF